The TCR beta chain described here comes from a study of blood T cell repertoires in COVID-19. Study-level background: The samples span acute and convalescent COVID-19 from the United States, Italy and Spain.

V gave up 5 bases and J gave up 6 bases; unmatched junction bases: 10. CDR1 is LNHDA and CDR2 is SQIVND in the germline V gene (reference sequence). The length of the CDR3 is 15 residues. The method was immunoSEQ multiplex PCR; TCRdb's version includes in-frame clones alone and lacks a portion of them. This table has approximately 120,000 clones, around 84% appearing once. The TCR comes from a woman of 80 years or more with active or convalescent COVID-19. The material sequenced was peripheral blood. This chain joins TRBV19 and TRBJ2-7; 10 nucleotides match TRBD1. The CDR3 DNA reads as TGTGCCAGTAGTTCCGGGACAGGGGCTCTCCCCGAGCAGTACTTC. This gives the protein CASSSGTGALPEQYF.